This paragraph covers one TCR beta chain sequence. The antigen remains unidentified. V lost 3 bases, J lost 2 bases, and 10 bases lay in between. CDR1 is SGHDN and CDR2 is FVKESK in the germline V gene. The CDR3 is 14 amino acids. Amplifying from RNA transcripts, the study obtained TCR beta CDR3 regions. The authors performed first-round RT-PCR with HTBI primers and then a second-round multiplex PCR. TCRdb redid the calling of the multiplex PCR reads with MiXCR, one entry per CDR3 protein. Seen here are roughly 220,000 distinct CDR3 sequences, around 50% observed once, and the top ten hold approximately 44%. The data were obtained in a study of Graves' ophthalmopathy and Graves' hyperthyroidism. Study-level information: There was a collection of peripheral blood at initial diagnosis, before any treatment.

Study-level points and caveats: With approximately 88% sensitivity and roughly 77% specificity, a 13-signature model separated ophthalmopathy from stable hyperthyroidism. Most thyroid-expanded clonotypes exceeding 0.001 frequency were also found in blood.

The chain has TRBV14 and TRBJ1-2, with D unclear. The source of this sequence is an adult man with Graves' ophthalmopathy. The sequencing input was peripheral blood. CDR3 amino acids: CASSHFGRNYGYTF. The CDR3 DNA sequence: TGTGCCAGCAGCCACTTCGGGCGGAACTATGGCTACACCTTC.